These T cell receptor beta chains were read from a single sample in a study of PD-1 blockade in classical Hodgkin lymphoma. The table came from immunoSEQ multiplex PCR; TCRdb's copy has only in-frame clones and leaves some out. The sample lists some 100,000 clones, 92% occurring once. Here the sequenced sample was peripheral blood mononuclear cells (PBMCs), taken at baseline. Receptors originate from a human donor with classical Hodgkin lymphoma. Each CDR3 is given with its conserved first and last residue. The D gene is left open where the match is weak. Size values are once, few and many counts, or a class for expanded clones, and some rows have none.

v_call: TRBV2
d_call: NA
j_call: TRBJ2-7
clone_size: NA
cdr3_nt: TGTGCCAGCAGTGACTCTAGGGTCGAGCAGTACTTC
cdr3_aa: CASSDSRVEQYF

v_call: TRBV5-1
d_call: NA
j_call: TRBJ1-1
clone_size: NA
cdr3_nt: TGCGCCAGCCGAATGAACACTGAAGCTTTCTTT
cdr3_aa: CASRMNTEAFF

v_call: TRBV9
d_call: TRBD1
j_call: TRBJ1-2
clone_size: NA
cdr3_nt: TGTGCCAGCAGCGTCACCCCGCCGGGACAGCCCTATGGCTACACCTTC
cdr3_aa: CASSVTPPGQPYGYTF

v_call: TRBV18
d_call: NA
j_call: TRBJ2-1
clone_size: NA
cdr3_nt: TGTGCCAGCTCACCCTGGGTAGCGTCGAACAATGAGCAGTTCTTC
cdr3_aa: CASSPWVASNNEQFF

v_call: TRBV28
d_call: TRBD2
j_call: TRBJ2-5
clone_size: NA
cdr3_nt: TGTGCCAGCAGTTTACTAGCGGACATCCAAGAGACCCAGTACTTC
cdr3_aa: CASSLLADIQETQYF

v_call: TRBV4-2
d_call: TRBD2
j_call: TRBJ2-2
clone_size: few
cdr3_nt: TGTGCCAGCAGCCAAGACTTAGCGGGGAACACCGGGGAGCTGTTTTTT
cdr3_aa: CASSQDLAGNTGELFF

v_call: TRBV27
d_call: NA
j_call: TRBJ2-4
clone_size: NA
cdr3_nt: TGTGCCAGCAGGAGGGGAGAGCTTGGTTTGGCCAAAAACATTCAGTACTTC
cdr3_aa: CASRRGELGLAKNIQYF

v_call: TRBV7-9
d_call: NA
j_call: TRBJ1-4
clone_size: NA
cdr3_nt: TGTGCCAGCAGCTTGGGGCAGGGTAAGGCGGAAAAACTGTTTTTT
cdr3_aa: CASSLGQGKAEKLFF

v_call: TRBV10-2
d_call: TRBD2
j_call: TRBJ2-7
clone_size: NA
cdr3_nt: TGCGCCAGCAGTGAGTCGGGGGGGGGAGAGCAGTACTTC
cdr3_aa: CASSESGGGEQYF

v_call: TRBV5-1
d_call: NA
j_call: TRBJ1-1
clone_size: NA
cdr3_nt: TGCGCCAGCAGCTTCGCCCAGGGGAGGAGGGACACTGAAGCTTTCTTT
cdr3_aa: CASSFAQGRRDTEAFF

v_call: TRBV9
d_call: NA
j_call: TRBJ2-5
clone_size: NA
cdr3_nt: TGTGCCAGCAGCGCCAACATAGGAACGGGGACCCAGTACTTC
cdr3_aa: CASSANIGTGTQYF

v_call: TRBV15
d_call: NA
j_call: TRBJ1-1
clone_size: NA
cdr3_nt: TGTGCCACCAGCGCACGTGGGGACACTGAAGCTTTCTTT
cdr3_aa: CATSARGDTEAFF

v_call: TRBV7-7
d_call: NA
j_call: TRBJ2-5
clone_size: NA
cdr3_nt: TGTGCCAGCAGCCCCCGTGGGGAAGTGACCCAGTACTTC
cdr3_aa: CASSPRGEVTQYF

v_call: TRBV12-5
d_call: NA
j_call: TRBJ2-7
clone_size: NA
cdr3_nt: TGTGCTAATTCGATGGCTGGTCGAGGACAGAGGGGCTACGAGCAGTACTTC
cdr3_aa: CANSMAGRGQRGYEQYF

v_call: TRBV2
d_call: TRBD1
j_call: TRBJ2-3
clone_size: NA
cdr3_nt: TGTGCCAGCAGGCCGGGACAGCTTAGCACAGATACGCAGTATTTT
cdr3_aa: CASRPGQLSTDTQYF

v_call: TRBV7-6
d_call: NA
j_call: TRBJ2-5
clone_size: once
cdr3_nt: TGTGCCAGCAGCTTTCAAGAGACCCAGTACTTC
cdr3_aa: CASSFQETQYF

v_call: TRBV7-9
d_call: TRBD1
j_call: TRBJ2-3
clone_size: NA
cdr3_nt: TGTGCCAGCAGTTTATTTGGGACAGGGGGGGATACGCAGTATTTT
cdr3_aa: CASSLFGTGGDTQYF

v_call: TRBV27
d_call: TRBD2
j_call: TRBJ2-1
clone_size: NA
cdr3_nt: TGTGCCAGCAGTCCACCCCCCGGCGGGGGCTCCTACAATGAGCAGTTCTTC
cdr3_aa: CASSPPPGGGSYNEQFF

v_call: TRBV5-1
d_call: TRBD2
j_call: TRBJ2-1
clone_size: NA
cdr3_nt: TGCGCCAGCAGCAAACCGGGACTAGGGCACAATGAGCAGTTCTTC
cdr3_aa: CASSKPGLGHNEQFF

v_call: TRBV28
d_call: NA
j_call: TRBJ2-5
clone_size: NA
cdr3_nt: TGTGCCAGCAGCCCTGGGGGTAGTCAAGAGACCCAGTACTTC
cdr3_aa: CASSPGGSQETQYF

v_call: TRBV30
d_call: NA
j_call: TRBJ1-2
clone_size: NA
cdr3_nt: TGTGCCTGGAACCCGTTATCTAACTATGGCTACACCTTC
cdr3_aa: CAWNPLSNYGYTF

v_call: TRBV19
d_call: TRBD1
j_call: TRBJ1-5
clone_size: NA
cdr3_nt: TGTGCCAGTAGCAAAGGCACAGGGGATAGCAATCAGCCCCAGCATTTT
cdr3_aa: CASSKGTGDSNQPQHF

v_call: TRBV10-1
d_call: NA
j_call: TRBJ2-7
clone_size: NA
cdr3_nt: TGCGCCAGCAGTGTTCAAACAGGTTCCTACGAGCAGTACTTC
cdr3_aa: CASSVQTGSYEQYF

v_call: TRBV6-1
d_call: NA
j_call: TRBJ1-2
clone_size: NA
cdr3_nt: TGTGCCAGCAGTGAAGACTATGGCTACACCTTC
cdr3_aa: CASSEDYGYTF

v_call: TRBV25-1
d_call: NA
j_call: TRBJ2-7
clone_size: NA
cdr3_nt: TGTGCCAGCAGTGAATGGTTAGGGCCCATCAAGGAGCAGTACTTC
cdr3_aa: CASSEWLGPIKEQYF

v_call: TRBV9
d_call: NA
j_call: TRBJ1-5
clone_size: NA
cdr3_nt: TGTGCCAGCAGCGTTTGGGGACCCCAGCATTTT
cdr3_aa: CASSVWGPQHF

v_call: TRBV7-6
d_call: NA
j_call: TRBJ1-1
clone_size: once
cdr3_nt: TGTGCCAGCAGTTCTGCTGGGGCAGGTGAAGCTTTCTTT
cdr3_aa: CASSSAGAGEAFF

v_call: TRBV10-3
d_call: NA
j_call: TRBJ2-2
clone_size: NA
cdr3_nt: TGTGCCATCAGGGGGGTTTTAGGTCCCGGGGAGCTGTTTTTT
cdr3_aa: CAIRGVLGPGELFF